The 9 T cell receptor beta chains below come from one sample, sequenced in a study of T-cell memory formation after mild COVID-19. From the 5' RACE reads, TCRdb called clonotypes with MiXCR, one entry per CDR3 protein. The sample includes over 400,000 distinct CDR3 sequences, about a quarter of them seen just once. Specimen: PBMCs or a T cell subset sorted from them (not recorded which). The source is an adult woman who had mild COVID-19 (a few samples of this study predate the infection). Cell type and time point are not known.

The chain is built from TRBV4-2 and TRBJ2-7; 13 bases match TRBD2. This CDR3 spans 16 amino acids. In germline, CDR1 is LGHNA, CDR2 YNFKEQ. V trimming: 2 bases; J trimming: 3 bases; junction bases outside the gene matches: 4. CDR3 loop: CASSQFGTSGNYEQYF. The CDR3 DNA sequence: TGTGCCAGCAGCCAATTCGGGACTAGCGGGAACTACGAGCAGTACTTC.

The table lists this clonotype with many counts. This chain connects TRBV6-2 or TRBV6-3 to TRBJ2-1, with D possibly TRBD2 on 5 matching bases. Trimming cost V 4 bases and J 4 bases, with 11 bases left between them. Germline V gene lookup returns CDR1 MNHEY and CDR2 SVGEGT. There are 14 residues in the CDR3. For the CDR3, the DNA is TGTGCCAGCAGTTTAGAGGGAACGTACAATGAGCAGTTCTTC. Translating it yields CASSLEGTYNEQFF.

The chain recombines TRBV5-1 with TRBJ1-4, with D possibly matching TRBD1 (5 bases). The V gene's germline CDR1 is SGHRS and CDR2 YFSETQ. The CDR3 loop spans 15 amino acids. V gave up 5 bases and J gave up 3 bases, with 14 bases separating them. The DNA for the CDR3 is TGCGCCAGCAGTCCTGCCGGGGGATCTAATGAAAAACTGTTTTTT. Translation: CASSPAGGSNEKLFF.

The chain has TRBV4-1 and TRBJ2-2, with a weak D call TRBD2 (5 bases). V lost 4 bases and J 0 bases, leaving 15 bases between the germline ends. The CDR3 totals 17 residues. Germline CDR1 reads MGHRA; CDR2 reads YSYEKL. The CDR3 is CASSPPPGTTNTGELFF. In DNA form, the CDR3 reads TGCGCCAGCAGCCCCCCGCCGGGAACCACGAACACCGGGGAGCTGTTTTTT.

This clonotype was recorded a few times. The rearrangement joins TRBV7-3 to TRBJ1-2; D not resolved. V lost 1 base to trimming and J lost 0 bases, with 12 bases between them. CDR1 is SGHTA, CDR2 FQGTGA, per germline. The CDR3 has 16 residues. The CDR3 reads CASSLSFGASNYGYTF. DNA of the CDR3: TGTGCCAGCAGCTTAAGCTTTGGCGCGTCTAACTATGGCTACACCTTC.

The chain links TRBV30 to TRBJ1-1; D might be TRBD1 (6 bases). The CDR3 loop spans 11 amino acids. Germline V gene data show CDR1 as GTSNPN and CDR2 as SVGIG (reference sequence). The CDR3 loop reads CALGGDTEAFF. DNA of the CDR3: TGTGCTCTAGGGGGGGACACTGAAGCTTTCTTT.

This chain joins TRBV12-3 or TRBV12-4 and TRBJ1-1, with 10 bases lining up with TRBD1. The V gene end was trimmed by 5 bases and the J gene end by 8 bases; junction bases not matched to a gene: 20. The CDR3 extends over 18 amino acids. CDR3 loop: CASSPDTWTGGASREAFF. DNA for the CDR3: TGTGCCAGCAGTCCCGACACCTGGACAGGGGGTGCCTCAAGGGAAGCTTTCTTT.

This clonotype was found many times. The gene calls are TRBV15 and TRBJ1-4; D possibly corresponds to TRBD1 (5 bases). The CDR3 loop spans 17 amino acids. The V gene's germline CDR1 is LNHNV and CDR2 YYDKDF (reference sequence). V dropped 0 bases and J dropped 12 bases, with 23 bases sitting between them. The CDR3 DNA is TGTGCCACCAGCAGAGATCCCGGGACGGCGGCTATGGGAGAACTGTTTTTT. It codes for CATSRDPGTAAMGELFF.

The V and J genes are TRBV4-3 and TRBJ1-2; D gene unclear. V gave up 0 bases and J gave up 7 bases, with 18 bases separating them. The CDR3 is 16 residues long. From germline, CDR1 is LGHNA and CDR2 YSLEER. The chain's CDR3 is CASSQDVRPRGVGYTF. CDR3 nucleotides: TGCGCCAGCAGCCAAGATGTCCGGCCCCGGGGTGTTGGCTACACCTTC.